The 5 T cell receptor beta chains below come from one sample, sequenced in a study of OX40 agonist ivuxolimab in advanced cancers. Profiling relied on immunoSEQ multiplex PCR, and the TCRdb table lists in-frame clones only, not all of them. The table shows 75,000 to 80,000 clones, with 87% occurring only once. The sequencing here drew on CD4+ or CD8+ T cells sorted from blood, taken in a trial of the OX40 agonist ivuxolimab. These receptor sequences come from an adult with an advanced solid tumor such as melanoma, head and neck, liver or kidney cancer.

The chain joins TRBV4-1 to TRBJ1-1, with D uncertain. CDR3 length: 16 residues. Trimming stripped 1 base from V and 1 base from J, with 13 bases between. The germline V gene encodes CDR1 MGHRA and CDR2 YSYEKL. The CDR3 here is CASSQGVIPRNTEAFF. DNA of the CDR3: TGCGCCAGCAGCCAAGGAGTGATACCGAGGAACACTGAAGCTTTCTTT.

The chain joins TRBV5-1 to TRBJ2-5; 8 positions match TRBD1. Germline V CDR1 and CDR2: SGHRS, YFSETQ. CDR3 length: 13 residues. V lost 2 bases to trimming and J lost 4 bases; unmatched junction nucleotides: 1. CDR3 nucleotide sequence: TGCGCCAGCAGCTTTGGGACAGGAGAGACCCAGTACTTC. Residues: CASSFGTGETQYF.

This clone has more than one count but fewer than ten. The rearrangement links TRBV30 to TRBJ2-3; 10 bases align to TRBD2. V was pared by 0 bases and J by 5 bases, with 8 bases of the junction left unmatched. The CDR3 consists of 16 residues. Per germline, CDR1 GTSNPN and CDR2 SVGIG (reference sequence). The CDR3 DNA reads TGTGCCTGGAGTGTAGGGCTAGCGGGAGCTGGAGATACGCAGTATTTT. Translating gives CAWSVGLAGAGDTQYF.

CDR3 nucleotides: TGTGCCAGCGCCGAAAGGGGGAGCTCCTACAATGAGCAGTTCTTC. This sequence encodes CASAERGSSYNEQFF. The V and J genes are TRBV11-2 and TRBJ2-1; maybe TRBD1 (6 bases). This CDR3 contains 15 residues. V lost 8 bases, J lost 0 bases, and 14 bases lay in between. CDR1 and CDR2 from the germline V gene are SGHAT and FQNNGV.

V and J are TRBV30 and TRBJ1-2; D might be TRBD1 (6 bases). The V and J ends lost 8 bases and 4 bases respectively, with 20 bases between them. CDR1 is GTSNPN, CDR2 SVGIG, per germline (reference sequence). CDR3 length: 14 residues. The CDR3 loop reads CAGSAGGSSYGYTF. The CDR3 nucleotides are TGTGCCGGCTCTGCCGGGGGCTCTTCCTATGGCTACACCTTC.